This T cell receptor beta chain was retrieved from a study of T cell responses to AZD1222 COVID-19 vaccine. Study outcomes and limitations: Most donors were white British, females outnumbered males, and clonal diversity was possibly underestimated.

TCRdb's table, derived via immunoSEQ multiplex PCR, lists solely in-frame clones and lacks some. The table records 120,000 to 150,000 clones, more than 85% of them present only once. Remarks on this clone: Its matching antigen is unknown.

Pooled in the analysis were second doses at about 4 or about 12 weeks. This CDR3 is 14 amino acids long. V dropped 8 bases and J dropped 8; count of bases not matched to a gene: 6. This clonotype was sampled from an adult who received the AZD1222 COVID-19 vaccine. This chain joins TRBV6-7 and TRBJ1-6; 10 bases are a match to TRBD1. TRBV6-7 is assigned to the ORF class and has an uncertain function. The sequencing here drew on peripheral blood, taken 28 days after the second AZD1222 dose. Here the CDR3 reads CASRQGQGYSPLHF. CDR3 bases: TGTGCCAGCCGCCAGGGACAGGGGTATTCACCCCTCCACTTT.